The T cell receptor (beta chain) described here comes from a study of blood T cell repertoires in COVID-19. CDR1 and CDR2 from the germline V gene are MRHNA and SNTAGT. The CDR3 contains 13 residues. V shed 5 bases and J 7 bases; nucleotides not matched to a gene: 3. Original analysis: Estimation of nucleated cell counts was performed using reference gene primer amplification. Clones were read by immunoSEQ multiplex PCR, and TCRdb kept only the in-frame ones, dropping some. The V and J calls and clone size were taken over from that table, and D and trimming were inferred from the DNA. The table includes approximately 300,000 clones, just over 85% detected once.

What was sequenced was PBMCs or T cells enriched from blood (not recorded which). The sequence was obtained from a woman aged 18-29 years who had recovered from COVID-19. J is TRBJ2-1 and V is TRBV6-4; 9 nucleotides line up with TRBD2. CDR3: CASSISGSNEQFF. For the CDR3, the DNA is TGTGCCAGCAGTATTAGCGGGAGTAATGAGCAGTTCTTC.